The 11 T cell receptor beta chains below were found in one sample sequenced in a study of blood T cell repertoires in COVID-19. TCRdb keeps only in-frame clones here, not all; method: immunoSEQ multiplex PCR. The sample lists roughly 200,000 clones; roughly 88% were seen once. Sequences were obtained from peripheral blood. These receptors were collected from a woman in her 30s with acute or convalescent COVID-19.

The rearrangement uses TRBV29-1 and TRBJ1-1; D is unresolved. The CDR3 is 12 amino acids. The ends were cut back, 7 bases at V and 1 base at J, with 10 bases in the middle. Germline-derived CDR1 and CDR2 are SQVTM and ANQGSEA. CDR3 nucleotide sequence: TGCAGCGCCGGAGGCAGGAACACTGAAGCTTTCTTT. Translation gives CSAGGRNTEAFF.

Only a few counts were recorded for this clone. The chain uses TRBV19 and TRBJ2-5; D may be TRBD1 (6 bases). Trimming stripped 5 bases from V and 3 bases from J, with 10 bases between. CDR1 is LNHDA and CDR2 is SQIVND in the germline V gene (reference sequence). The CDR3 length is 13 residues. The CDR3 here is CASSDRTKETQYF. CDR3 DNA: TGTGCCAGTAGTGACAGGACCAAAGAGACCCAGTACTTC.

The chain joins TRBV28 to TRBJ2-7, with 10 bases fitting TRBD2. V was clipped by 7 bases and J by 1 base; unmatched bases: 7. The CDR3 is 15 amino acids. Germline CDR1 and CDR2: MDHEN and SYDVKM. The CDR3 DNA is TGTGCCAGCACATATAGCGGGAGGAGATCCTACGAGCAGTACTTC. This codes for CASTYSGRRSYEQYF. Drawing the rest from reference TRBV28 and TRBJ2-7, the complete variable domain is DVKVTQSSRYLVKRTGEKVFLECVQDMDHENMFWYRQDPGLGLRLIYFSYDVKMKEKGDIPEGYSVSREKKERFSLILESASTNQTSMYLCASTYSGRRSYEQYFGPGTRLTVT.

The J gene is TRBJ2-5, the V gene TRBV2, with TRBD1 identical over 9 bases. Germline-derived CDR1 and CDR2 are SNHLY and FYNNEI. V dropped 4 bases and J dropped 5; count of bases not matched to a gene: 8. The CDR3 length is 15 residues. Written as DNA, the CDR3 is TGTGCCAGCAGTGTACCTCTGGACAGGGGTGAGACCCAGTACTTC. It codes for CASSVPLDRGETQYF.

This CDR3 is CASSTGTTEETQYF. The CDR3 region has the DNA TGCGCCAGCAGCACCGGGACTACCGAAGAGACCCAGTACTTC. The rearrangement links TRBV5-1 to TRBJ2-5; 7 bases match TRBD2. V lost 4 bases to trimming and J lost 3 bases; unmatched junction nucleotides: 6. CDR3 size: 14 residues. CDR1 and CDR2 (germline): SGHRS, YFSETQ. The full variable domain, with the rest looked up from reference TRBV5-1 and TRBJ2-5, is KAGVTQTPRYLIKTRGQQVTLSCSPISGHRSVSWYQQTPGQGLQFLFEYFSETQRNKGNFPGRFSGRQFSNSRSEMNVSTLELGDSALYLCASSTGTTEETQYFGPGTRLLVL.

The gene calls are TRBV12-3 or TRBV12-4 and TRBJ1-5; possibly TRBD1 for D (5 bases). Deletions cut 6 bases from V and 7 bases from J, with 13 bases between. The CDR3 length is 13 residues. In DNA form, the CDR3 reads TGTGCCAGCAGCCAGGGACTCAGGCAGCCCCAGCATTTT. Its translation is CASSQGLRQPQHF.

This chain joins TRBV29-1 and TRBJ2-7; D remains unclear. CDR3 size: 11 residues. Trimming took off 6 bases at V and 3 bases at J, with 9 bases between the two ends. Germline-derived CDR1 and CDR2 are SQVTM and ANQGSEA. The CDR3 reads CSVRTVYEQYF. In DNA form, the CDR3 reads TGCAGCGTCCGAACAGTCTACGAGCAGTACTTC.

The J gene is TRBJ1-2, the V gene TRBV6-1; unclear D gene. Germline V CDR1 and CDR2: MNHNS, SASEGT. V gave up 0 bases and J gave up 4 bases, with 9 bases separating them. The CDR3 runs 14 residues. This chain's CDR3 is CASSEASQFYGYTF. CDR3 DNA sequence: TGTGCCAGCAGTGAAGCATCACAGTTCTATGGCTACACCTTC.

The rearrangement links TRBV5-5 to TRBJ2-7; D unresolved. This CDR3 comprises 16 residues. Trimming removed 0 bases from V and 3 bases from J, with 16 bases in between. CDR1 and CDR2 (germline): SGHKS, YYEKEE (reference sequence). DNA for the CDR3: TGTGCCAGCAGCTTGGCCTTATCCTCTGCCGGCTACGAGCAGTACTTC. Protein sequence: CASSLALSSAGYEQYF.

The chain recombines TRBV4-2 with TRBJ2-3; TRBD1 is a possible D gene (6 bases). V was clipped by 4 bases and J by 0 bases, with 14 bases between them. The germline gives CDR1 LGHNA, CDR2 YNFKEQ. The CDR3 is made up of 16 amino acids. The CDR3: CASSPATGSSTDTQYF. The CDR3 bases are TGTGCCAGCAGCCCCGCGACAGGATCAAGCACAGATACGCAGTATTTT.

The V call is TRBV6-5, the J call TRBJ2-7; unclear D gene. The CDR3 runs 14 residues. CDR1 MNHEY and CDR2 SVGAGI come from the germline V gene. The V and J ends lost 4 bases and 2 bases respectively, with 12 bases between them. In DNA, the CDR3 is TGTGCCAGCAGTTTTGGTCCTGACACCTACGAGCAGTACTTC. As protein: CASSFGPDTYEQYF.